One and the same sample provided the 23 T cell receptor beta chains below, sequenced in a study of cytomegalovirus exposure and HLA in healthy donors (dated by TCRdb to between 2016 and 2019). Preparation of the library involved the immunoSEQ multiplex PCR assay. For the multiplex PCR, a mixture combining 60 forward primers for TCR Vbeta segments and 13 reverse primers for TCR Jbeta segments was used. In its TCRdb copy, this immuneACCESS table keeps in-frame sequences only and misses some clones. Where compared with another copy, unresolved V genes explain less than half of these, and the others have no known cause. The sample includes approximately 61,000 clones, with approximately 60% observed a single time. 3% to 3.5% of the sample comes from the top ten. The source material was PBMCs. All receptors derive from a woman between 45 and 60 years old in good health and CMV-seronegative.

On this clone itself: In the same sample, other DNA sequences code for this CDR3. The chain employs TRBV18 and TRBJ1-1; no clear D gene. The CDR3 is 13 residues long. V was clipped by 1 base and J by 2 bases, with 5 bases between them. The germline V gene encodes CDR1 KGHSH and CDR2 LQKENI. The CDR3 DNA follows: TGTGCCAGCTCACCACAACAAAACACTGAAGCTTTCTTT. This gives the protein CASSPQQNTEAFF.

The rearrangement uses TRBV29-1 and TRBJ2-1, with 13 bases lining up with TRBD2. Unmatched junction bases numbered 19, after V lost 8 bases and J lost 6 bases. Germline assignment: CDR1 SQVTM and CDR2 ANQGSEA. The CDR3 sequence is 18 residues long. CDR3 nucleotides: TGCAGCACCGGGGAACTAGCGGGAGGGCCCTCCCTGGGCAATGAGCAGTTCTTC. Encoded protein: CSTGELAGGPSLGNEQFF.

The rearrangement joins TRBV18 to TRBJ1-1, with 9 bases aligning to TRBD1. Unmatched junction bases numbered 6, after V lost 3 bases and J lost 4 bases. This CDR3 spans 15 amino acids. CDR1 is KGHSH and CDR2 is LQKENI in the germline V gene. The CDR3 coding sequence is TGTGCCAGCTCACCGTGGACAGGGGAAGGCACTGAAGCTTTCTTT. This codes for CASSPWTGEGTEAFF. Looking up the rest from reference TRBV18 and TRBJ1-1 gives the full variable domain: NAGVMQNPRHLVRRRGQEARLRCSPMKGHSHVYWYRQLPEEGLKFMVYLQKENIIDESGMPKERFSAEFPKEGPSILRIQQVVRGDSAAYFCASSPWTGEGTEAFFGQGTRLTVV.

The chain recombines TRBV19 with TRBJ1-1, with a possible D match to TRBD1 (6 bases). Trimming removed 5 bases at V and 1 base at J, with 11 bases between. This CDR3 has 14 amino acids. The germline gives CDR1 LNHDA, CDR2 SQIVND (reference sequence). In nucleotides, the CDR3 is TGTGCCAGTAGTGTACAGGGAAGGAACACTGAAGCTTTCTTT. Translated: CASSVQGRNTEAFF.

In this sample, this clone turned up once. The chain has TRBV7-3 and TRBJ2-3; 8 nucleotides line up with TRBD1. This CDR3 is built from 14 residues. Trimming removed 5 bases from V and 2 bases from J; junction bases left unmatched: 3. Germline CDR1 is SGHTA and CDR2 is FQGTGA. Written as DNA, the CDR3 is TGTGCCAGCAGCCTGACAGGGGACACAGATACGCAGTATTTT. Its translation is CASSLTGDTDTQYF.

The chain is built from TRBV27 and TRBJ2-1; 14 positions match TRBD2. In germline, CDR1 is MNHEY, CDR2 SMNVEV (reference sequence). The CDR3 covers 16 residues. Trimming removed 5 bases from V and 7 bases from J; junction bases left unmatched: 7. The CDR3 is CASSPRLAGGNNEQFF. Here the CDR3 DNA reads TGTGCCAGCAGTCCCCGACTAGCGGGAGGGAATAATGAGCAGTTCTTC.

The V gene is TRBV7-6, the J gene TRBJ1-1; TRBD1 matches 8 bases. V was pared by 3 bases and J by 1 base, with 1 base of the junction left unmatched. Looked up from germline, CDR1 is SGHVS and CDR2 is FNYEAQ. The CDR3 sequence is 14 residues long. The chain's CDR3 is CASSFQGANTEAFF. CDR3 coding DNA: TGTGCCAGCAGCTTTCAGGGGGCGAACACTGAAGCTTTCTTT.

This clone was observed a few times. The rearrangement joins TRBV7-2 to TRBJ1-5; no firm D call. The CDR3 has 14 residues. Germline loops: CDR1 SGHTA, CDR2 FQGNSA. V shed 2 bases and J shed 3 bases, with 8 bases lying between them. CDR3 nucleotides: TGTGCCAGCAGCTTATCACGGGTCAATCAGCCCCAGCATTTT. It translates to CASSLSRVNQPQHF.

The CDR3 nucleotides are TGTGCCAGCAGCTTAGCGACTTCCTCCTACGAGCAGTACTTC. Translation: CASSLATSSYEQYF. This rearrangement joins TRBV7-9 to TRBJ2-7; D gene unclear. V gave up 0 bases and J gave up 0 bases, with 6 bases separating them. The CDR3 length is 14 residues. Germline-derived CDR1 and CDR2 are SEHNR and FQNEAQ (reference sequence).

DNA of the CDR3: TGCAGCGTTGTCGGGACAGGGGGAGGTGGAAACACCATATATTTT. It codes for CSVVGTGGGGNTIYF. This chain joins TRBV29-1 and TRBJ1-3; the match to TRBD1 covers 11 bases. The J segment lost 3 bases and the V segment lost 4 bases, leaving 5 bases of the junction unmatched. The CDR3 extends over 15 amino acids. CDR1 SQVTM and CDR2 ANQGSEA come from the germline V gene.

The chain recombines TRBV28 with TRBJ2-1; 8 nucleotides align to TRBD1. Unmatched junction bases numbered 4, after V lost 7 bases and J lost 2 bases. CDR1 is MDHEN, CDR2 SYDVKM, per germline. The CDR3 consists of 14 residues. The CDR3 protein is CASKPGQAYNEQFF. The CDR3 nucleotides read TGTGCCAGCAAGCCGGGACAGGCCTACAATGAGCAGTTCTTC.

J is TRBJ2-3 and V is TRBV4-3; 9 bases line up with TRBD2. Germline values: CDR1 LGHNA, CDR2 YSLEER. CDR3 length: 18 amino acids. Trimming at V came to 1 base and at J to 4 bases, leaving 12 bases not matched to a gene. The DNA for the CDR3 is TGCGCCAGCAGCCAAGCCCCCTCACTAGCGGGCTTTGCAGATACGCAGTATTTT. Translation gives CASSQAPSLAGFADTQYF.

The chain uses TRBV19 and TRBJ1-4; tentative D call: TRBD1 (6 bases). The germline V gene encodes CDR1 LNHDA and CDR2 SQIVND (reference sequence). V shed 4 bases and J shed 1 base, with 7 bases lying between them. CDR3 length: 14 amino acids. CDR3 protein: CASSTTGTNEKLFF. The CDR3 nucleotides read TGTGCCAGTAGTACGACAGGAACTAATGAAAAACTGTTTTTT.

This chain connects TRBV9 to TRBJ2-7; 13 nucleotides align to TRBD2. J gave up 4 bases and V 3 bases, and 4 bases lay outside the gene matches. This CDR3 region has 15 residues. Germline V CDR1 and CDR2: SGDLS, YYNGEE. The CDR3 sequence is CASSGRTSGSYEQYF. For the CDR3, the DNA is TGTGCCAGCAGCGGTAGGACTAGCGGGAGTTACGAGCAGTACTTC.

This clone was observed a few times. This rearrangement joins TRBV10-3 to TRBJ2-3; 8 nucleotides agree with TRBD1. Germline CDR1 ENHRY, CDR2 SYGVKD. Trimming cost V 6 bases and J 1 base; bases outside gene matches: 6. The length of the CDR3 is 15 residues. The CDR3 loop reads CAIRTTGVRTDTQYF. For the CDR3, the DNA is TGTGCCATCAGGACGACAGGGGTCCGCACAGATACGCAGTATTTT.

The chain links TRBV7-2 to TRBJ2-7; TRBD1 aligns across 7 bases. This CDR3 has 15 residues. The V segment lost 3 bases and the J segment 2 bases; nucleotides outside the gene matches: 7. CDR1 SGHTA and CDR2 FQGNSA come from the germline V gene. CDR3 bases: TGTGCCAGCAGCTTGATGACAGGGAGAGCCTACGAGCAGTACTTC. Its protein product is CASSLMTGRAYEQYF.

CDR3 DNA sequence: TGTGCCAGCAGCCAAGATAGCGTGCCCCGAGTGTCTGGGGCCAACGTCCTGACTTTC. Amino acid sequence: CASSQDSVPRVSGANVLTF. V gene TRBV14 combines with J gene TRBJ2-6, with D tentatively TRBD2 (5 bases). Germline V gives CDR1 SGHDN, CDR2 FVKESK. This CDR3 is 19 amino acids long. Trimming took 0 bases from V and 1 from J, leaving 16 bases between them. The full variable domain, its missing parts supplied by reference TRBV14 and TRBJ2-6, is EAGVTQFPSHSVIEKGQTVTLRCDPISGHDNLYWYRRVMGKEIKFLLHFVKESKQDESGMPNNRFLAERTGGTYSTLKVQPAELEDSGVYFCASSQDSVPRVSGANVLTFGAGSRLTVL.

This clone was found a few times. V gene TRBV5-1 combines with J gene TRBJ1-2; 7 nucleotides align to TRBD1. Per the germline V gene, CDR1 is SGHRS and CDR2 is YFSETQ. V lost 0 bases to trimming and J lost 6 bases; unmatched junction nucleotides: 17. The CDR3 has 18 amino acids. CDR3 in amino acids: CASSLDGGQSVDLDGYTF. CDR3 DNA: TGCGCCAGCAGCTTGGACGGGGGACAGAGTGTGGATTTGGATGGCTACACCTTC.

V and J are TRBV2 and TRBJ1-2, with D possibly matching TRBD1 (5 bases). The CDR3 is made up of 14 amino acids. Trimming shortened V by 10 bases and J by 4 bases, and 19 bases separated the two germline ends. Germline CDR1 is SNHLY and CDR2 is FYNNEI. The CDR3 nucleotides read TGTGCCACTTCGATCGGGGACTTCCGCTATGGCTACACCTTC. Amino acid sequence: CATSIGDFRYGYTF.

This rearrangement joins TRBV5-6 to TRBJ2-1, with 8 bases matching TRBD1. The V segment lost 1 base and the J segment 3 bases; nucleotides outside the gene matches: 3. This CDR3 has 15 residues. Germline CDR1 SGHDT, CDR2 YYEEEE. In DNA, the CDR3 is TGTGCCAGCAGCTTGACCGGACAGGGCTACAATGAGCAGTTCTTC. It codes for CASSLTGQGYNEQFF. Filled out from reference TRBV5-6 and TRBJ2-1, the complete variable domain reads DAGVTQSPTHLIKTRGQQVTLRCSPKSGHDTVSWYQQALGQGPQFIFQYYEEEERQRGNFPDRFSGHQFPNYSSELNVNALLLGDSALYLCASSLTGQGYNEQFFGPGTRLTVL.

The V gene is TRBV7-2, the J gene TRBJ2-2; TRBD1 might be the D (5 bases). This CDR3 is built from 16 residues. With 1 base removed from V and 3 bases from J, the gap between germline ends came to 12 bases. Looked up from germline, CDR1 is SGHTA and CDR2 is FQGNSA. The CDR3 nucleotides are TGTGCCAGCAGCTTAGAAGGCGTAGGGGACACCGGGGAGCTGTTTTTT. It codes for CASSLEGVGDTGELFF.

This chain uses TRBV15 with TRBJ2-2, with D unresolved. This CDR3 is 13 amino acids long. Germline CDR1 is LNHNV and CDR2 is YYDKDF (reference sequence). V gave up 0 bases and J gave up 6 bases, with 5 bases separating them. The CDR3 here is CATSRDPPGELFF. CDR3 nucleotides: TGTGCCACCAGCAGAGATCCTCCCGGGGAGCTGTTTTTT.

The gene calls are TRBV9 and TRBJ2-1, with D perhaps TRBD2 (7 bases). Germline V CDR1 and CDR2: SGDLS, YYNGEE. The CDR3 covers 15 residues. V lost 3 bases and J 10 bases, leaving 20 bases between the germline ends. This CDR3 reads CASSALADLQGEQFF. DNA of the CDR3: TGTGCCAGCAGCGCGCTAGCGGATCTCCAGGGGGAGCAGTTCTTC. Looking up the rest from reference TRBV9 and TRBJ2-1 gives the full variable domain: DSGVTQTPKHLITATGQRVTLRCSPRSGDLSVYWYQQSLDQGLQFLIQYYNGEERAKGNILERFSAQQFPDLHSELNLSSLELGDSALYFCASSALADLQGEQFFGPGTRLTVL.